This T cell receptor beta chain came from a study of spatial heterogeneity in lung cancer. Overall study results and limits: Higher tumor mutation counts went along with higher counts of expanded intratumoral alpha and beta TCRs.

TCR cDNA molecules each carried a unique molecular identifier. TCRdb reanalysed the 5' RACE reads using MiXCR and keeps one entry per CDR3 protein. The table has about 18,000 distinct CDR3 sequences, around 6.5% seen once. This clonotype was recorded many times. Its target is not known. Time point given: sample taken at primary tumor resection. Patients with untreated early-stage non-small cell lung cancer, numbering 72, were the donors. This TCR was sampled from a female donor with early-stage non-small cell lung cancer. The sample in question was lung tumor tissue, obtained at surgery.

CDR3 bases: TGTGCCAGCAGTTTTGTTCCCGCGTCGAATGAGCAGTTCTTC. It yields the protein CASSFVPASNEQFF. The genes are TRBV12-3 or TRBV12-4 and TRBJ2-1; D gene ambiguous. Trimming left V 3 bases short and J 7 bases short, with 13 bases between. There are 14 residues in the CDR3.